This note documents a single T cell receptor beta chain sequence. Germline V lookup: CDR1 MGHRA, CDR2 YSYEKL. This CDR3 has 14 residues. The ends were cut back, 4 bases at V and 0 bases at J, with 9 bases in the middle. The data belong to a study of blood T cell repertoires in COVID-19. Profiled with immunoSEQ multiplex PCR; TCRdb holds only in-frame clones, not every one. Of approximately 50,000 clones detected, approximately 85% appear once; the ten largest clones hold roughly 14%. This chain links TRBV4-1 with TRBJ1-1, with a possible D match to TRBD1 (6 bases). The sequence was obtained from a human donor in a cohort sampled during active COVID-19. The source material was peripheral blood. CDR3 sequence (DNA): TGCGCCAGCAGCCGGGGACAACTGAACACTGAAGCTTTCTTT. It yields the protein CASSRGQLNTEAFF.